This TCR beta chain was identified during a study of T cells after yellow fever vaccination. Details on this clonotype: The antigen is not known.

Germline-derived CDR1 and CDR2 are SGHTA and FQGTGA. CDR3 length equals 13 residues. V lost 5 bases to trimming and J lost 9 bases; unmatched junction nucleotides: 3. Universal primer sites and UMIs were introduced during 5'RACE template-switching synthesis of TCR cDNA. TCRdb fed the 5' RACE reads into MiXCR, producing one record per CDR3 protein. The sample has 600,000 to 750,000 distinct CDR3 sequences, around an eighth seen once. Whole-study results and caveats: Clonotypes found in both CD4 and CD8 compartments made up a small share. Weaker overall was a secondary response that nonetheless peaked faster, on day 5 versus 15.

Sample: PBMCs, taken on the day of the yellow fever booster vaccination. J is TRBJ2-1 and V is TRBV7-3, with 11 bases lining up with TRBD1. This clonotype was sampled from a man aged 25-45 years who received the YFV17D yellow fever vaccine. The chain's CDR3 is CASSLGQGVEQFF. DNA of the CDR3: TGTGCCAGCAGCCTGGGACAGGGGGTTGAGCAGTTCTTC.